A single sample is the source of the 23 T cell receptor beta chains below, sequenced in a study of shared clonotypes between healthy human individuals (TCRdb year 2020). Receptor amplification or capture employed the immunoSEQ multiplex PCR assay. The table comes from immuneACCESS by way of TCRdb, which keeps in-frame sequences with V and J called. Part of the clones is missing from these tables; in studies checked, under half for an unresolved V gene and the rest for unknown reasons. The sample table lists some 2,000,000 clones, over 85% of them with a count of one. The ten top clones hold approximately 0.13% of the sample. Source material: naive CD4+ T cells sorted from blood. Taken with the paper, the label for cell subset or site translates to: CD45RA+ positively selected. All receptors come from a man aged 18-30 years in good health.

J is TRBJ2-6 and V is TRBV9; possibly TRBD2 for D (5 bases). V was pared by 5 bases and J by 8 bases, with 14 bases between. Germline loops: CDR1 SGDLS, CDR2 YYNGEE. The CDR3 consists of 14 residues. The CDR3 sequence: CASRGTRVSNVLTF. For the CDR3, the DNA is TGTGCCAGCAGAGGAACTAGGGTCTCCAACGTCCTGACTTTC.

The chain recombines TRBV5-5 with TRBJ1-1; D might be TRBD1 (5 bases). In germline, CDR1 is SGHKS, CDR2 YYEKEE (reference sequence). The length of the CDR3 is 14 residues. The V and J ends lost 4 bases and 4 bases respectively, with 14 bases between them. CDR3: CASSNVDQGTEAFF. DNA for the CDR3: TGTGCCAGCAGCAACGTCGACCAGGGCACTGAAGCTTTCTTT.

The chain links TRBV11-2 to TRBJ1-1, with 8 bases fitting TRBD1. Germline V gives CDR1 SGHAT, CDR2 FQNNGV. CDR3 size: 15 residues. Trimming at V came to 5 bases and at J to 5 bases, leaving 10 bases not matched to a gene. In DNA, the CDR3 is TGTGCCAGCAGCGGCCCAGGGGGCGCAGAGACTGAAGCTTTCTTT. Translated: CASSGPGGAETEAFF.

V is TRBV18 and J is TRBJ2-7; 7 nucleotides match TRBD1. The CDR3 sequence is 14 residues long. Losses at the gene ends were 6 bases for V and 6 bases for J; bases not matched to a gene: 11. The V gene's germline CDR1 is KGHSH and CDR2 LQKENI. The CDR3 spells CASSPRDREGEQYF. The CDR3 DNA reads as TGTGCCAGCTCGCCCCGTGACAGGGAAGGCGAGCAGTACTTC.

A word on this clone: The same CDR3 is also encoded by other DNA sequences in this sample. The V and J genes are TRBV5-1 and TRBJ2-3; a possible D gene is TRBD2 (5 bases). Trimming pared 4 bases from V and 3 bases from J, leaving 12 bases between. CDR3 length: 14 residues. Germline assignment: CDR1 SGHRS and CDR2 YFSETQ. The CDR3 loop reads CASSPGGPTDTQYF. As DNA, the CDR3 is TGCGCCAGCAGCCCGGGCGGGCCGACAGATACGCAGTATTTT.

The chain carries TRBV6-1 and TRBJ2-1; possibly TRBD1 for D (5 bases). Trimming removed 6 bases from V and 0 bases from J, with 12 bases in between. The V gene's germline CDR1 is MNHNS and CDR2 SASEGT. This CDR3 region has 15 residues. The DNA of the CDR3 is TGTGCCAGCAGCCAGGGTACGAGCTCCTACAATGAGCAGTTCTTC. This translates into CASSQGTSSYNEQFF.

This sequence joins TRBV1 and TRBJ1-1. TRBV1 is described as a pseudogene. This CDR3 is 16 amino acids long. The chain's CDR3 is CTSSQPWGGDVTEAFF. DNA for the CDR3: TGCACCAGCAGCCAACCCTGGGGGGGGGACGTCACTGAAGCTTTCTTT.

Points on this clone: Other DNA sequences in this sample translate to the same CDR3. The rearrangement joins TRBV19 to TRBJ1-5; tentatively, D is TRBD1 (5 bases). The CDR3 length is 14 residues. The germline CDR1 and CDR2 sequences are LNHDA and SQIVND (reference sequence). Trimming removed 5 bases at V and 1 base at J, with 9 bases between. CDR3 loop: CASSPRQSNQPQHF. CDR3 DNA sequence: TGTGCCAGTAGTCCACGACAGAGCAATCAGCCCCAGCATTTT.

This clone was found once. CDR3 protein: CASSFLTGGGETQYF. DNA of the CDR3: TGTGCCAGCAGCTTCCTGACAGGGGGCGGAGAGACCCAGTACTTC. This chain uses TRBV5-6 with TRBJ2-5; 10 bases match TRBD1. Losses at the gene ends were 2 bases for V and 4 bases for J; bases not matched to a gene: 5. This CDR3 contains 15 residues. Germline CDR1 reads SGHDT; CDR2 reads YYEEEE.

J is TRBJ2-2 and V is TRBV2; D is uncertain. Germline V gene data show CDR1 as SNHLY and CDR2 as FYNNEI. V shed 7 bases and J shed 7 bases, with 13 bases lying between them. The CDR3 length is 13 residues. The DNA of the CDR3 is TGTGCCAGCACCCGTGAGGCTAACGGGGAGCTGTTTTTT. Its protein product is CASTREANGELFF.

The gene calls are TRBV6-4 and TRBJ1-2; possibly TRBD1 for D (6 bases). The CDR3 sequence is 13 residues long. V lost 2 bases and J 5 bases, leaving 9 bases between the germline ends. Germline assignment: CDR1 MRHNA and CDR2 SNTAGT. CDR3 residues: CASSDGGAYGYTF. For the CDR3, the DNA is TGTGCCAGCAGTGACGGGGGGGCGTATGGCTACACCTTC.

This clone was recorded once. The chain uses TRBV7-6 and TRBJ1-3; D is uncertain. Trimming took 6 bases from V and 4 from J, leaving 13 bases between them. The CDR3 contains 14 residues. CDR1 and CDR2 from the germline V gene are SGHVS and FNYEAQ. Here the CDR3 reads CASSPMGRGNTIYF. CDR3 coding DNA: TGTGCCAGCAGTCCGATGGGGAGGGGAAACACCATATATTTT.

This chain connects TRBV6-1 to TRBJ1-2; no clear D gene. The CDR3 consists of 14 residues. In germline, CDR1 is MNHNS, CDR2 SASEGT. With 0 bases removed from V and 4 bases from J, the gap between germline ends came to 9 bases. The CDR3 DNA reads TGTGCCAGCAGTGAAGCCGGCGGCATCTATGGCTACACCTTC. Amino acids: CASSEAGGIYGYTF.

This sequence joins TRBV5-5 and TRBJ2-7; perhaps D is TRBD1 or TRBD2 (5 bases each). The tail of the sequence fits TRBJ2-5 better, so the J call may be wrong. The CDR3 contains 13 residues. Germline values: CDR1 SGHKS, CDR2 YYEKEE (reference sequence). CDR3 DNA: TGTGCCAGCAGATTTGGGGGCCAAGAGACCCAGTACTTC. Protein product: CASRFGGQETQYF.

The chain uses TRBV27 and TRBJ2-7; tentatively, D is TRBD1 or TRBD2 (5 bases each). CDR3 size: 14 residues. Looked up from germline, CDR1 is MNHEY and CDR2 is SMNVEV (reference sequence). Trimming stripped 5 bases from V and 2 bases from J, with 13 bases between. This CDR3 reads CASSRGTVPYEQYF. CDR3 in DNA: TGTGCCAGCAGTCGTGGGACGGTACCCTACGAGCAGTACTTC.

The chain links TRBV19 to TRBJ2-6, with 8 bases that match TRBD1. This CDR3 comprises 19 residues. Germline trimming cut 1 base from V and 0 bases from J; bases unmatched to any gene: 8. The V gene's germline CDR1 is LNHDA and CDR2 SQIVND (reference sequence). The CDR3 DNA reads as TGTGCCAGTAGTATAGGCCGGGACAGGTTATACTCTGGGGCCAACGTCCTGACTTTC. Translating it yields CASSIGRDRLYSGANVLTF.

This clone is a singleton in its sample. This chain uses TRBV4-2 with TRBJ2-1, with D maybe TRBD1 (6 bases). Trimming removed 0 bases from V and 3 bases from J, with 15 bases in between. The length of the CDR3 is 17 residues. CDR1 LGHNA and CDR2 YNFKEQ come from the germline V gene. The CDR3 here is CASSQESGRGFYNEQFF. In DNA, the CDR3 is TGTGCCAGCAGCCAAGAATCTGGCAGGGGATTCTACAATGAGCAGTTCTTC.

V and J are TRBV6-5 and TRBJ2-1; 8 bases are shared with TRBD2. The germline gives CDR1 MNHEY, CDR2 SVGAGI. CDR3 length: 15 residues. V lost 1 base and J lost 8; bases outside the gene matches: 7. The DNA for the CDR3 is TGTGCCAGCAGTTACTTGACGGGGGGGCGGCATGAGCAGTTCTTC. It codes for CASSYLTGGRHEQFF.

The chain couples TRBV6-1 to TRBJ1-2; 8 positions match TRBD1. The CDR3 extends over 15 amino acids. Trimming at V came to 0 bases and at J to 4 bases, leaving 4 bases not matched to a gene. Per germline, CDR1 MNHNS and CDR2 SASEGT. CDR3 in DNA: TGTGCCAGCAGTGAAGCCGGACAGGGACCCTATGGCTACACCTTC. It codes for CASSEAGQGPYGYTF.

This clone was seen once. The chain has TRBV27 and TRBJ1-5, with 10 bases lining up with TRBD1. Per the germline V gene, CDR1 is MNHEY and CDR2 is SMNVEV (reference sequence). The CDR3 is made up of 14 amino acids. V gave up 5 bases and J gave up 5 bases; unmatched junction bases: 3. The CDR3 sequence: CASSPGTGDQPQHF. CDR3 sequence (DNA): TGTGCCAGCAGTCCCGGGACAGGGGATCAGCCCCAGCATTTT.

This chain links TRBV5-1 with TRBJ1-2, with D hard to call. Looked up from germline, CDR1 is SGHRS and CDR2 is YFSETQ. Trimming shortened V by 4 bases and J by 4 bases, and 17 bases separated the two germline ends. The CDR3 runs 15 residues. The CDR3 protein is CASSREAAFVYGYTF. In nucleotides, the CDR3 is TGCGCCAGCAGCCGAGAGGCGGCTTTTGTCTATGGCTACACCTTC. The complete variable domain, with remaining parts taken from reference TRBV5-1 and TRBJ1-2, reads KAGVTQTPRYLIKTRGQQVTLSCSPISGHRSVSWYQQTPGQGLQFLFEYFSETQRNKGNFPGRFSGRQFSNSRSEMNVSTLELGDSALYLCASSREAAFVYGYTFGSGTRLTVV.

J is TRBJ1-6 and V is TRBV6-6; 7 bases agree with TRBD1. The CDR3 has 16 residues. In germline, CDR1 is MNHNY, CDR2 SVGAGI (reference sequence). The V segment lost 0 bases and the J segment 2 bases; nucleotides outside the gene matches: 1. The CDR3 reads CASSYSGGPYNSPLHF. The CDR3 DNA reads TGTGCCAGCAGTTACTCAGGGGGCCCCTATAATTCACCCCTCCACTTT.

The chain couples TRBV29-1 to TRBJ2-4, with TRBD2 identical over 12 bases. There are 14 residues in the CDR3. From germline, CDR1 is SQVTM and CDR2 ANQGSEA. J gave up 7 bases and V 7 bases, and 8 bases lay outside the gene matches. The CDR3 protein is CSAETSGSLNIQYF. The CDR3 DNA reads TGCAGCGCCGAGACTAGCGGGAGTTTGAACATTCAGTACTTC.